The entry that follows covers one TCR beta chain sequence. This entry comes from a study of blood T cell repertoires in COVID-19. On the study more broadly: The analysed material was cDNA or gDNA that came from T cells, B-cell-depleted T cells, or PBMCs.

Profiling relied on immunoSEQ multiplex PCR, and the TCRdb table lists in-frame clones only, not all of them. Of more than 300,000 clones detected, around 89% appear once; the ten largest clones hold under 6.5%. This clonotype was sampled from a young man who had recovered from COVID-19. Source material: peripheral blood.

CDR3: CASSIDSRGGRTEAFF. The CDR3 DNA sequence: TGTGCCAGTAGTATAGATAGTCGAGGAGGTCGGACTGAAGCTTTCTTT. V gene TRBV19 combines with J gene TRBJ1-1; D ambiguous. Germline V lookup: CDR1 LNHDA, CDR2 SQIVND (reference sequence). This CDR3 contains 16 residues. The V gene lost 0 bases and the J gene lost 5 bases, with 16 bases spanning the gap.